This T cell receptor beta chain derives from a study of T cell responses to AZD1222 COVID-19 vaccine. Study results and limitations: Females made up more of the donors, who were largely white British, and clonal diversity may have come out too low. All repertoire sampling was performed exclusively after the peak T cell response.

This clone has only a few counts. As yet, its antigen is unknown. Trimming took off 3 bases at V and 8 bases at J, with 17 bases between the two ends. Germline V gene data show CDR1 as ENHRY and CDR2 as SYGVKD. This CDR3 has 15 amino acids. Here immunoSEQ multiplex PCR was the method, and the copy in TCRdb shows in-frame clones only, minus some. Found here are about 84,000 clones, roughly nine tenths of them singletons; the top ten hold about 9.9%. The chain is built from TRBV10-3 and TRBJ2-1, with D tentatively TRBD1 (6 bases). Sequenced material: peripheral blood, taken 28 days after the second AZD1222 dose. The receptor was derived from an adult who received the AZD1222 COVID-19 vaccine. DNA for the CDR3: TGTGCCATCAGTGATATGGGGGCCAACAAATATGAGCAGTTCTTC. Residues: CAISDMGANKYEQFF.